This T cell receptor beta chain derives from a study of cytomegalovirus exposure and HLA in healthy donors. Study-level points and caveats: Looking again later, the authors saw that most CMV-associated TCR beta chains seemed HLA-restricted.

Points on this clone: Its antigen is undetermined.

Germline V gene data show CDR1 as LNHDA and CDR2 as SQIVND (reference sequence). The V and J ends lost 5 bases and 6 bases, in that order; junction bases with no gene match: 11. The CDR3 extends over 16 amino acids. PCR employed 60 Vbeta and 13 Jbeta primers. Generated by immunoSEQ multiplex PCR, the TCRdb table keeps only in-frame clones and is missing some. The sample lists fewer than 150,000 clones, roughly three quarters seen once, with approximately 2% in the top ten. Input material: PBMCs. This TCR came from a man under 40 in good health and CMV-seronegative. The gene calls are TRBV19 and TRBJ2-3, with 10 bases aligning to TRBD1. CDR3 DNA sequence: TGTGCCAGTAGTCCTACCGGGACAGGGGTTAGGGATACGCAGTATTTT. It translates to CASSPTGTGVRDTQYF.